This TCR beta chain appears in the sequencing data of a study of T-cell memory formation after mild COVID-19. Whole-study results and caveats: Contracting CD4+ clones sat mainly in CM and EM; CD8+ in EMRA.

Comment on this clonotype: The antigen is not known.

TCRalpha and TCRbeta libraries used 5'RACE with constant-segment primers and UMIs. TCRdb reprocessed the 5' RACE reads via MiXCR and lists one record per CDR3 protein. The sample includes a few hundred thousand distinct CDR3 sequences, about 16% seen only once; the top ten take approximately 25%. Between the trimmed V and J ends, which lost 3 bases and 5 bases, there was a span of 11 bases. The V gene's germline CDR1 is MNHEY and CDR2 SMNVEV (reference sequence). The CDR3 runs to 14 residues. Sequencing was performed on PBMCs or a T cell subset sorted from them (not recorded which). This clonotype was obtained from a man in his late teens or twenties who had mild COVID-19 (a few samples of this study predate the infection). Cell type and time point are not known. The chain employs TRBV27 and TRBJ2-1, with TRBD2 as a possible D gene (6 bases). The CDR3: CASSLSSGHNEQFF. The CDR3 nucleotides are TGTGCCAGCAGTTTGAGTAGCGGACACAATGAGCAGTTCTTC.